Described below is a single T cell receptor beta chain sequence and its context. The data were taken from a study of T cell changes during pregnancy in multiple sclerosis. With V trimmed by 3 bases and J by 0 bases, 7 bases remained unmatched. The germline gives CDR1 LNHNV, CDR2 YYDKDF (reference sequence). The CDR3 has 17 amino acids. The repertoire was sequenced with immunoSEQ multiplex PCR; TCRdb's copy has only in-frame clones and lacks some. The data contain around 80,000 clones, around 94% of them singletons. The starting material was peripheral blood, obtained in the second trimester of pregnancy. The TCR originated in a female donor in good health, enrolled as a control in a pregnancy study. V usage is TRBV15 and J usage is TRBJ2-1; 8 bases are a match to TRBD2. The CDR3 reads CATSSPERGSSYNEQFF. DNA of the CDR3: TGTGCCACCAGCAGCCCCGAGCGGGGGAGCTCCTACAATGAGCAGTTCTTC.